The clone carrying this TCR beta chain was recorded only once. The antigen is undetermined. There are 13 residues in the CDR3. Between the trimmed V and J ends, which lost 2 bases and 6 bases, there was a span of 11 bases. CDR1 MNHEY and CDR2 SVGEGT come from the germline V gene. The record originates from a study of vaccination and CD4 T cells after COVID-19. Sequenced with the Oncomine TCR Beta short-read assay was DNA taken from cultured CD4+ T cells. TCRdb processed the PCR reads anew with MiXCR; each CDR3 protein has one entry. The data contain tens of thousands of distinct CDR3 sequences, under 65% of them singletons. This sample's treatment: roughly 11-day PBMC culture with coronavirus spike peptide pools or control peptides (ViraFEST assay). Each well received millions of PBMCs, cultured with roughly 9.6 IU/ml IL-2 and about 9.9 ug/ml peptide pools.

The sample was CD4+ T cells from blood, cultured in vitro. The chain recombines TRBV6-2 or TRBV6-3 with TRBJ2-7, with D maybe TRBD1 (5 bases). This receptor was obtained from a human donor who had recovered from COVID-19. The CDR3 sequence is CASSYRQGSEQYF. As DNA, the CDR3 is TGTGCCAGCAGTTACCGGCAGGGATCCGAGCAGTACTTC.